The rows below give T cell receptor beta chains drawn from one sample of a study of blood T cell repertoires in COVID-19. Sequencing used immunoSEQ multiplex PCR; TCRdb keeps in-frame clones, though not all of them. This table holds hundreds of thousands of clones, about four fifths found once. Sequenced material: peripheral blood. The receptors derive from a man at least 80 years old with acute or convalescent COVID-19. CDR3s include the opening cysteine and the closing phenylalanine or tryptophan. The D gene is left open where the match is weak. Clone size is shown for a subset of rows, as once, few, many or a class of expanded clone.

NA	once	TRBV11-1	TRBJ2-3	TGTGCCAGCACCCAATTGGATACGCAGTATTTT	CASTQLDTQYF
TRBD1	NA	TRBV6-5	TRBJ1-1	TGTGCCAGCAGTTACAACAGGGGTGAAGCTTTCTTT	CASSYNRGEAFF
TRBD2	medium-sized	TRBV4-1	TRBJ2-7	TGCGCCAGCAGCCAACCCGGACTAGCGGGGCACTCCCCTTCCGAGCAGTACTTC	CASSQPGLAGHSPSEQYF
TRBD1	NA	TRBV28	TRBJ2-1	TGTGCCAGCAGTCAACGGACAGGGGGCAAGAATGAGCAGTTCTTC	CASSQRTGGKNEQFF
TRBD2	NA	TRBV5-1	TRBJ2-1	TGCGCCAGCAGCTTGGCCCTAGCGGCCTCCGGGGATGAGCAGTTCTTC	CASSLALAASGDEQFF
NA	NA	TRBV2	TRBJ2-2	TGTGCCAGCAGCTCTACGTATGCCGGGGAGCTGTTTTTT	CASSSTYAGELFF
TRBD1	few	TRBV18	TRBJ1-1	TGTGCCAGCTCACTTACCACCCGGTTGACAGGGGTGAGCACTGAAGCTTTCTTT	CASSLTTRLTGVSTEAFF
TRBD1	NA	TRBV5-1	TRBJ2-2	TGCGCCAGCAGCCACCAAGGGGGCGCGGGCACCGGGGAGCTGTTTTTT	CASSHQGGAGTGELFF
NA	NA	TRBV5-5	TRBJ1-2	TGTGCCAGCAGCCCGGAACCAGGGTGGATTAGCAACTATGGCTACACCTTC	CASSPEPGWISNYGYTF
TRBD1	NA	TRBV6-6	TRBJ1-2	TGTGCCAGCAGTACCCCTAGGGCAGGGGGCTATGGCTACACCTTC	CASSTPRAGGYGYTF
TRBD1	NA	TRBV19	TRBJ2-3	TGTGCCAGTAGTTTCCAGGGGGTAGATACGCAGTATTTT	CASSFQGVDTQYF
TRBD1	NA	TRBV28	TRBJ1-4	TGTGCCAGCAAGGGGACAGTTTTTTCTTCAATCGCAACTAATGAAAAACTGTTTTTT	CASKGTVFSSIATNEKLFF
NA	NA	TRBV10-3	TRBJ2-7	TGTGCCACCCTCCGCCTGGGAGCCTACGAGCAGTACTTC	CATLRLGAYEQYF
TRBD2	once	TRBV3-1/TRBV3-2	TRBJ2-1	TGTGCCAGCAGCCAAGTTAGCGGGGGGGCCTACAATGAGCAGTTCTTC	CASSQVSGGAYNEQFF
TRBD1	NA	TRBV6-5	TRBJ2-7	TGTGCCAGCAGTTACCGGGACAGGGGGCAGAACGAGCAGTACTTC	CASSYRDRGQNEQYF
NA	NA	TRBV7-9	TRBJ1-1	TGTGCCAGCAGCCCCGGACAGATGAACACTGAAGCTTTCTTT	CASSPGQMNTEAFF
NA	once	TRBV25-1	TRBJ2-6	TGTGCCAGCAGGGGAACACAGGTTAGCTCTGGGGCCAACGTCCTGACTTTC	CASRGTQVSSGANVLTF
NA	NA	TRBV7-8	TRBJ1-6	TGTGCCAGCAGCTTAGTGGGGGGGAGCTCCTATAATTCACCCCTCCACTTT	CASSLVGGSSYNSPLHF
NA	few	TRBV2	TRBJ1-6	TGTGCCAGCAGGGCAGGGGTGGGCTTAAGCTCACCCCTCCACTTT	CASRAGVGLSSPLHF
NA	NA	TRBV14	TRBJ1-1	TGTGCCAGCAGGTGGGCTGGGAACACTGAAGCTTTCTTT	CASRWAGNTEAFF
NA	NA	TRBV4-2	TRBJ1-2	TGTGCCAGCAGCCAAGGACAGTGGGACTATGGCTACACCTTC	CASSQGQWDYGYTF
TRBD1	NA	TRBV18	TRBJ1-1	TGTGCCAGCTCACCCGGACAGGGCGCGAACACTGAAGCTTTCTTT	CASSPGQGANTEAFF
NA	NA	TRBV28	TRBJ1-5	TGTGCCAGCAGTTTACCGACAGGCCGCAATCAGCCCCAGCATTTT	CASSLPTGRNQPQHF
TRBD1	NA	TRBV18	TRBJ2-3	TGTGCCAGCTTGCGAGCCGGGACAGGGGACAAAACGTACACAGATACGCAGTATTTT	CASLRAGTGDKTYTDTQYF
TRBD1	NA	TRBV2	TRBJ1-1	TGTGCCAGCAGCCGACAGGGGAACACTGAAGCTTTCTTT	CASSRQGNTEAFF
NA	NA	TRBV18	TRBJ2-1	TGTGCCAGCTCACCACCTCCCATCTACAATGAGCAGTTCTTC	CASSPPPIYNEQFF
TRBD1	NA	TRBV24-1	TRBJ2-4	TGTGCCACCAGTGAGGGGACAGGGGGAGTCGGAAACATTCAGTACTTC	CATSEGTGGVGNIQYF
NA	NA	TRBV19	TRBJ2-7	TGTGCCAGTAGTATTGGCGGCCACTACGAGCAGTACTTC	CASSIGGHYEQYF
NA	NA	TRBV5-1	TRBJ1-4	TGCGCCAGCAGCTCCACAGGGTCAACTAATGAAAAACTGTTTTTT	CASSSTGSTNEKLFF